Sequencing of this T cell receptor beta chain was carried out in a study of T cell responses to AZD1222 COVID-19 vaccine. In the case of this clone: No antigen is known for it.

The CDR3 contains 15 residues. Germline V gives CDR1 LGHNA, CDR2 YSLEER. Trimming cost V 0 bases and J 10 bases, with 13 bases left between them. General observations from the study: Nearly half of the spike-specific TCRs reportedly recognize variant regions that carry no mutations. White British ancestry dominated among donors, who included more females, and clonal diversity was possibly underestimated.

TCRdb's table, derived via immunoSEQ multiplex PCR, lists solely in-frame clones and lacks some. The sample shows tens of thousands of clones, around 85% of them seen only once. This TCR came from an adult who received the AZD1222 COVID-19 vaccine. The rearrangement uses TRBV4-3 and TRBJ1-6, with D maybe TRBD1 (6 bases). Specimen: peripheral blood, collected 28 days after the second AZD1222 dose. For the CDR3, the DNA is TGCGCCAGCAGCCAAGAGGGGGCAGGTGGATCACCCCTCCACTTT. Residues: CASSQEGAGGSPLHF.